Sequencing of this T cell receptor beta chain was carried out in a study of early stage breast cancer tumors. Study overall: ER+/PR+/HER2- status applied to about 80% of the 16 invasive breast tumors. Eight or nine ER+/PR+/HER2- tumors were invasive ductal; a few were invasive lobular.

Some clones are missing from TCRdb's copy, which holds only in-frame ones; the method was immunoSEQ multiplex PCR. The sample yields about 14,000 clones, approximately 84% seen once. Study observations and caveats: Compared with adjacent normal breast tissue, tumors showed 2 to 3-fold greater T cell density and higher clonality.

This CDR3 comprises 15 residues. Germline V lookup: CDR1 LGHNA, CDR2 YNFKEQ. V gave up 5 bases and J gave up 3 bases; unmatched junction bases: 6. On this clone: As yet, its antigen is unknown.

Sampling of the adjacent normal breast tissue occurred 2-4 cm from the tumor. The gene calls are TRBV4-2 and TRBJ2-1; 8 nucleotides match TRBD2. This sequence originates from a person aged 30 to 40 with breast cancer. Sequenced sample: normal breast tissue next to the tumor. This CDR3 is CASSEGLVYYNEQFF. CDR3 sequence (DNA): TGTGCCAGCAGCGAGGGACTAGTTTACTACAATGAGCAGTTCTTC.